The present T cell receptor beta chain was sequenced within a study of T cells expressing NK-cell markers. Turning to the study itself: Repertoires of TCR beta were obtained from T cells sorted as CD3+CD56+NKG2C+, CD3+CD56+NKG2C- and CD3+CD56-NKG2C+. General study results and limits: The dominant NKG2C+ clonotypes represented roughly 1.0-7.5% of CD8+ T cells in six donors. Whether expanded NKG2C+ T cell clones were HCMV specific stayed uncertain. The study found these clonotypes also leading the CD3+CD56-NKG2C+ fraction in a few donors.

In the case of this clonotype: Antigen: not known.

CDR3 size: 16 residues. From germline, CDR1 is MNHEY and CDR2 SVGAGI. TCRdb reprocessed the 5' RACE reads, keeping one entry per CDR3 protein, no DNA. This repertoire includes 550,000 or so distinct CDR3 sequences. The gene calls are TRBV6-5 and TRBJ2-3; TCRdb lists TRBD1, though no DNA is available to test this call. The sequence was collected from a man aged 18 to 30 in good health. The specimen sequenced was blood T cells: a sorted CD56 or NKG2C T cell subset, CD4+ or CD8+ T cells, or bulk PBMC T cells (not recorded which). This CDR3 is CASSYSTSRGTDTQYF.